A selection of T cell receptor beta chains follows, all from one sample in a study of cytomegalovirus exposure and HLA in healthy donors. The data were produced by immunoSEQ multiplex PCR, yet TCRdb's version contains in-frame clones alone and is incomplete. The table lists 95,000 to 150,000 clones, over 70% of them singletons. The sample consisted of PBMCs. These receptors were obtained from a woman between 40 and 55 years old in good health and CMV-seropositive. The CDR3 runs from the conserved cysteine through the conserved F or W. A D gene is named only where the DNA matches it firmly. Clone size is shown for a subset of rows, as once, few, many or a class of expanded clone.

>NA|NA|TRBV28|TRBJ1-1
CASSSRQMTEAFF
TGTGCCAGCAGTTCTCGACAGATGACTGAAGCTTTCTTT
>NA|TRBD1|TRBV11-3|TRBJ2-3
CASSSRDRGHGTDTQYF
TGTGCCAGCAGCTCCCGGGACAGGGGGCATGGCACAGATACGCAGTATTTT
>NA|NA|TRBV7-9|TRBJ2-2
CASSHPRQIAGELFF
TGTGCCAGCAGCCACCCGCGTCAAATAGCCGGGGAGCTGTTTTTT
>NA|NA|TRBV10-3|TRBJ1-5
CAISERSPGNQPQHF
TGTGCCATCAGTGAACGGTCCCCGGGCAATCAGCCCCAGCATTTT
>NA|NA|TRBV6-1|TRBJ2-3
CASSEAVRGGTDTQYF
TGTGCCAGCAGTGAAGCAGTAAGGGGTGGCACAGATACGCAGTATTTT
>NA|TRBD1|TRBV6-1|TRBJ1-1
CASSVQSGTGLNTEAFF
TGTGCCAGCAGTGTTCAATCCGGGACAGGGTTGAACACTGAAGCTTTCTTT
>NA|NA|TRBV4-2|TRBJ1-2
CASSLPGQSNYGYTF
TGTGCCAGCAGCCTACCGGGACAATCTAACTATGGCTACACCTTC
>few|TRBD1|TRBV28|TRBJ1-2
CASRTTGGVGGYTF
TGTGCCAGCAGGACGACAGGGGGGGTTGGTGGCTACACCTTC
>NA|TRBD2|TRBV4-2|TRBJ2-1
CASSQRGGNEQFF
TGTGCCAGCAGCCAACGCGGGGGGAATGAGCAGTTCTTC
>NA|NA|TRBV7-2|TRBJ1-1
CASSLVVQGHTEAFF
TGTGCCAGCAGCTTAGTAGTACAGGGTCACACTGAAGCTTTCTTT
>NA|NA|TRBV5-1|TRBJ1-3
CASSLAGGSGNTIYF
TGCGCCAGCAGCTTGGCCGGGGGATCTGGAAACACCATATATTTT
>NA|TRBD1|TRBV2|TRBJ1-2
CASRARQGDPYGYTF
TGTGCCAGCAGGGCAAGACAGGGGGACCCATATGGCTACACCTTC
>NA|NA|TRBV20-1|TRBJ1-2
CSARWERGYTF
TGCAGTGCTAGGTGGGAGAGGGGCTACACCTTC
>NA|TRBD1|TRBV5-1|TRBJ1-6
CASSPGTGKSPLHF
TGCGCCAGCAGCCCCGGGACAGGGAAATCACCCCTCCACTTT
>NA|TRBD2|TRBV30|TRBJ2-1
CAWSGGLAENEQFF
TGTGCCTGGAGTGGTGGACTAGCGGAAAATGAGCAGTTCTTC
>NA|NA|TRBV7-2|TRBJ1-1
CATSRPTEAFF
TGTGCCACCTCTAGACCTACTGAAGCTTTCTTT
>NA|NA|TRBV6-5|TRBJ1-1
CASEVAGLTEAFF
TGTGCCAGCGAAGTGGCGGGGCTCACTGAAGCTTTCTTT
>NA|NA|TRBV7-2|TRBJ1-2
CASSSQGGAAYGYTF
TGTGCCAGCAGCTCACAAGGAGGGGCCGCCTATGGCTACACCTTC
>NA|NA|TRBV7-7|TRBJ2-5
CASSFDSQETQYF
TGTGCTAGCAGCTTCGACTCGCAAGAGACCCAGTACTTC
>NA|TRBD2|TRBV4-2|TRBJ2-6
CASSQPASGVYSGANVLTF
TGTGCCAGCAGCCAGCCCGCTAGCGGTGTGTACTCTGGGGCCAACGTCCTGACTTTC
>NA|NA|TRBV5-6|TRBJ2-7
CASSLGRTVSYEQYF
TGTGCCAGCAGCCTAGGCCGGACTGTCTCCTACGAGCAGTACTTC
>NA|TRBD2|TRBV5-1|TRBJ2-7
CASSREGSGGPLPLQYF
TGCGCCAGCAGCCGGGAAGGTAGCGGGGGACCACTCCCTCTCCAGTACTTC
>NA|NA|TRBV5-1|TRBJ2-3
CASSLAGRGSTDTQYF
TGCGCCAGCAGCTTGGCCGGGCGGGGCAGCACAGATACGCAGTATTTT
>NA|NA|TRBV28|TRBJ2-7
CASSLAGAGAYEQYF
TGTGCCAGCAGTTTGGCAGGGGCAGGGGCCTACGAGCAGTACTTC
>NA|TRBD1|TRBV6-8|TRBJ2-7
CASTVPPPQGGNEQYF
TGTGCCAGCACGGTCCCCCCCCCACAGGGGGGCAACGAGCAGTACTTC
>NA|NA|TRBV7-9|TRBJ2-5
CASSSSVGGETQYF
TGTGCCAGCAGCTCCAGTGTCGGGGGAGAGACCCAGTACTTC
>few|NA|TRBV6-6|TRBJ2-3
CASSPGVGAERDTQYF
TGTGCCAGCAGCCCGGGGGTGGGCGCGGAGCGAGATACGCAGTATTTT
>NA|NA|TRBV10-3|TRBJ1-1
CAIWAGTVFATEAFF
TGTGCCATCTGGGCTGGCACGGTTTTTGCCACTGAAGCTTTCTTT
>NA|TRBD2|TRBV4-2|TRBJ2-7
CASSQASGRQQSVEQYF
TGTGCCAGCAGCCAAGCTAGCGGGAGGCAACAATCCGTCGAGCAGTACTTC
>few|NA|TRBV4-3|TRBJ1-2
CASSQDQRVGQIVRTF
TGCGCCAGCAGCCAAGACCAAAGGGTAGGACAAATTGTGCGTACCTTC
>NA|TRBD2|TRBV4-3|TRBJ2-2
CASSQSVTSAVNTGELFF
TGCGCCAGCAGCCAATCAGTCACTAGCGCCGTTAACACCGGGGAGCTGTTTTTT
>NA|NA|TRBV6-6|TRBJ2-7
CASTWQGFHEQYF
TGTGCCAGCACCTGGCAGGGGTTCCACGAGCAGTACTTC
>NA|TRBD1|TRBV28|TRBJ2-1
CASRPGERQGASGQFF
TGTGCCAGCCGCCCAGGGGAGCGGCAGGGGGCTAGTGGGCAGTTCTTC
>few|NA|TRBV6-5|TRBJ1-1
CASSYYGQQNTEAFF
TGTGCCAGCAGTTACTATGGACAGCAGAACACTGAAGCTTTCTTT
>NA|NA|TRBV7-9|TRBJ2-7
CASSLGGRYEQYF
TGTGCCAGCAGCTTAGGGGGGCGCTACGAGCAGTACTTC
>NA|NA|TRBV19|TRBJ1-3
CASIPDRGGNTIYF
TGTGCCAGTATTCCGGACAGAGGTGGAAACACCATATATTTT
>NA|NA|TRBV29-1|TRBJ2-2
CSVEGSGYTGELFF
TGCAGCGTTGAAGGGAGCGGGTACACCGGGGAGCTGTTTTTT
>NA|NA|TRBV10-3|TRBJ2-1
CAISESTVGRPSSYNEQFF
TGTGCCATCAGTGAGTCGACTGTAGGCCGACCGAGCTCCTACAATGAGCAGTTCTTC
>NA|NA|TRBV5-4|TRBJ2-3
CASSLEVREAGTQYF
TGTGCCAGCAGCTTGGAAGTCAGGGAGGCGGGGACGCAGTATTTT
>NA|NA|TRBV5-1|TRBJ2-1
CASSLETVGHNEQFF
TGCGCCAGCAGCTTGGAAACAGTAGGCCACAATGAGCAGTTCTTC
>NA|NA|TRBV27|TRBJ1-2
CASSLSPNYGYTF
TGTGCCAGCAGTTTAAGCCCTAACTATGGCTACACCTTC
>NA|NA|TRBV28|TRBJ1-1
CASSLSRGGTEAFF
TGTGCCAGCAGTTTATCCCGGGGTGGGACTGAAGCTTTCTTT
>few|TRBD2|TRBV29-1|TRBJ2-1
CSVEFSSGLAGTSEQFF
TGCAGCGTTGAATTCTCGTCGGGACTAGCGGGAACCTCCGAGCAGTTCTTC
>NA|TRBD1|TRBV7-9|TRBJ1-4
CASSLGQATNEKLFF
TGTGCCAGCAGCCTTGGACAGGCAACTAATGAAAAACTGTTTTTT
>NA|NA|TRBV6-4|TRBJ1-5
CASSDPRDQPQHF
TGTGCCAGCAGTGACCCGCGGGATCAGCCCCAGCATTTT
>NA|TRBD2|TRBV6-5|TRBJ2-7
CASFGGGLYEQYF
TGTGCCAGCTTTGGGGGGGGACTGTACGAGCAGTACTTC
>NA|NA|TRBV2|TRBJ1-5
CASAGGLGNQPQHF
TGTGCCTCAGCGGGCGGGCTAGGCAATCAGCCCCAGCATTTT
>few|NA|TRBV28|TRBJ2-7
CASSLIGTPRSYEQYF
TGTGCCAGCAGTTTGATCGGGACTCCGCGTTCCTACGAGCAGTACTTC
>NA|NA|TRBV5-4|TRBJ2-1
CASTKLQGNEQFF
TGTGCCAGCACCAAGTTACAGGGAAATGAGCAGTTCTTC
>few|TRBD1|TRBV9|TRBJ2-7
CASSTQGAGEQYF
TGTGCCAGCAGCACACAGGGGGCGGGGGAGCAGTACTTC
>NA|TRBD2|TRBV27|TRBJ2-5
CASSRWGAGGQGPQETQYF
TGTGCCAGCAGCCGATGGGGGGCGGGGGGGCAGGGGCCTCAAGAGACCCAGTACTTC
>NA|NA|TRBV5-8|TRBJ2-7
CASRFGLAGLEQYF
TGTGCCAGCAGGTTCGGGCTAGCTGGCTTAGAGCAGTACTTC
>NA|NA|TRBV11-2|TRBJ1-2
CASSLGGQNGYTF
TGTGCCAGCAGCTTAGGGGGGCAAAATGGCTACACCTTC
>NA|TRBD2|TRBV28|TRBJ2-1
CASSWDPRTSGLNEQFF
TGTGCCAGCAGTTGGGACCCTAGGACTAGCGGACTCAATGAGCAGTTCTTC
>NA|NA|TRBV6-1|TRBJ2-7
CASTRWESYEQYF
TGTGCCAGCACCCGCTGGGAGTCCTACGAGCAGTACTTC
>NA|NA|TRBV4-1|TRBJ2-3
CASSQSSPSTDTQYF
TGCGCCAGCAGCCAATCCTCCCCCAGCACAGATACGCAGTATTTT